Here is one T cell receptor beta chain with its context. The table lists this clone with a few counts. Its recognized antigen is unknown. Qualities for individual bases were not recorded, and no much larger clone is one base off. V was cut back by 2 bases and J by 3 bases, leaving a gap of 8 bases between them. Per the germline V gene, SGDLS is the CDR1 and YYNGEE is the CDR2. Taken from cysteine to phenylalanine, the CDR3 has 14 residues. Here the CDR3 DNA is all that survives: 42 bases in frame from base 1. The data originate from a study of beta chain features in type 1 diabetes (dated by TCRdb to 2017 to 2018). In the study overall: No differences in mean age, gender distribution, total cell number or subset yield were found between patients and healthy donors. In the study, recently diagnosed type 1 diabetes patients and matched healthy donors were compared on the TCRB repertoires of their sorted circulating CD4+ T cell subsets. Regulatory and stem cell-like memory subsets were obtained from only 8 patients and roughly 8 healthy donors, while naive and central memory subsets were obtained from all 30 or so donors. A total of approximately 110,000,000 sorted cells were examined across all samples, and a strong correlation was observed between cell number per subset and RNA yield.

All of the isolated RNA was reverse transcribed with the High Capacity cDNA Reverse Transcription Kit, so expressed TCRB transcripts were sequenced. Deep immunoSEQ sequencing was performed on naive, central memory and regulatory T cell samples, with an average of roughly 4 million total reads per sample. Sorted cells were lysed in RLT buffer and RNA was extracted with DNase-treated RNeasy Micro or Mini kits, depending on cell number. To prevent cross-contamination, each cell subset was processed individually, whereas patient and healthy donor samples were processed jointly. TCRB sequences were amplified from cDNA with the immunoSEQ multiplex PCR, producing 87-bp fragments spanning the CDR3 region. Sequencing of the amplicons was performed on the Illumina HiSeq platform. The source study handled its data this way. PCR bias was corrected computationally using synthetic template baselines, and reads within Hamming distance 2 were collapsed, with unmergeable singletons discarded. Reads were aligned against IMGT to assign V, D and J genes, CDR3 length and insertions or deletions at six rearrangement sites. Within each subset, clonotype counts were normalized to sorted cell number, and only after that were true diversity and Gini coefficients computed with the tcR R package. Repertoire sharing was quantified using the overlap coefficient calculated on TCRB nucleotide sequences. As a proxy for the pre-selection repertoire, out-of-frame TCRB sequences from naive cells were analyzed. TCRdb limited this immuneACCESS table to in-frame rearrangements with V and J called. A share of clones is missing; checked studies link under half to unresolved V genes, and the rest is unexplained. Clone size and the V and J calls come from that table; the DNA yielded D and trimming. Recorded for this sample are about 260,000 clones; around 21% of them occurred a single time. The top ten clonotypes cover 0.028% of the sample.

From each donor, a single peripheral blood sample of 100 to 150 mL on average was drawn into heparinised tubes. A BD FACSAria II and a panel including CD45RO, CCR7, CD25, CD127, CD95 and CD27 were used to sort naive, central memory, regulatory and stem cell-like memory CD4+ T cells. Purity was above 95% for every sorted population. PBMCs were separated immediately by Lymphoprep density gradient centrifugation and were stained directly, without being cultured. So that batch effects would be minimized, each experiment stained and sorted samples in pairs, pairing one healthy donor with one patient. What the study reported, not specific to this receptor: The naive, central memory and regulatory TCRB repertoires appeared to resemble one another more closely among patients than among healthy donors. Because cDNA rather than genomic DNA was sequenced, highly expressing activated cells could have been over-represented, although no difference in activation and CD3 levels was found between groups. Patients with type 1 diabetes made fewer insertions and deleted more nucleotides at VDJ recombination sites, implying thymic rearrangement abnormalities. Because small numbers of individuals were included in the HLA sub-analyses, any influence of HLA type on TCRB rearrangement was left unresolved. Shorter templates might have been favored by PCR, but patient and control samples were amplified and corrected together, so both groups would have been affected equally by any skew. In all four CD4+ subsets, TCRB CDR3 length was moderately but significantly shorter in type 1 diabetes patients.

The chain was built from TRBV9 and TRBJ2-2, with no reliable assignment of the D segment. The receptor's source is a woman aged 40 to 49 with type 1 diabetes. The sequenced material came from naive CD4+ T cells from blood. The label giving this sample's cell subset or site can be read as: true naive CD4+ T cells. The bases read TGTGCCAGCAGCGTTCTTGTCGACACCGGGGAGCTGTTTTTT. Its translation is CASSVLVDTGELFF. Supplemented by the reference TRBV9 and TRBJ2-2 proteins around the CDR3, the complete variable domain is DSGVTQTPKHLITATGQRVTLRCSPRSGDLSVYWYQQSLDQGLQFLIQYYNGEERAKGNILERFSAQQFPDLHSELNLSSLELGDSALYFCASSVLVDTGELFFGEGSRLTVL.